The rows below give T cell receptor beta chains drawn from one sample of a study of blood T cells in healthy people across ages. TCRdb re-called the 5' RACE reads through MiXCR, storing one row per CDR3 protein. Of over 450,000 distinct CDR3 sequences listed, approximately 25% are singletons. In addition, the sample was reused for a study of T cells of mothers and their children.

What was sequenced was blood. These receptors originate from a boy aged 10-17 years in good health. Both conserved end residues are part of each CDR3. The D gene is left open where the match is weak. The size of a clone is reported for some rows only, either as once, few or many, or as a class for expanded clones.

>TRBV7-8|few|TRBD2|TRBJ2-5
TGTGCCAGCAGCTCCCTATCTGGGGAGGGTGGGGAGACCCAGTACTTC
CASSSLSGEGGETQYF
>TRBV20-1|NA|TRBD2|TRBJ2-2
TGCAGTGCTCGGACTAGCGGAGGCGGGGAGCTGTTTTTT
CSARTSGGGELFF
>TRBV6-5|few|NA|TRBJ1-2
TGTGCCAGCAGTTACTCGAACGGGGGAGCTAACTATGGCTACACCTTC
CASSYSNGGANYGYTF
>TRBV5-1|NA|NA|TRBJ2-3
TGCGCCAGCAGCTCGGACGCGGCAGATACGCAGTATTTT
CASSSDAADTQYF
>TRBV20-1|NA|NA|TRBJ1-1
TGCAGTGCCGTTCGGGGACCTATGAACACTGAAGCTTTCTTT
CSAVRGPMNTEAFF
>TRBV20-1|NA|NA|TRBJ1-2
TGCAGTGCTATACCGAGAGGGTATGGCTACACCTTC
CSAIPRGYGYTF
>TRBV5-1|NA|NA|TRBJ1-1
TGCGCCAGCAGCTCGGGGATGGGGAACACTGAAGCTTTCTTT
CASSSGMGNTEAFF
>TRBV5-1|few|NA|TRBJ2-7
TGCGCCAGCAGCTATGGAGGCGAGCAGTACTTC
CASSYGGEQYF
>TRBV28|NA|NA|TRBJ1-2
TGTGCCAGCATGGGGTTTGACTATGGCTACACCTTC
CASMGFDYGYTF
>TRBV4-2|NA|TRBD2|TRBJ2-5
TGTGCCAGCAGCCAAGTGTTTAGCGGGGCCCCAGAGACCCAGTACTTC
CASSQVFSGAPETQYF